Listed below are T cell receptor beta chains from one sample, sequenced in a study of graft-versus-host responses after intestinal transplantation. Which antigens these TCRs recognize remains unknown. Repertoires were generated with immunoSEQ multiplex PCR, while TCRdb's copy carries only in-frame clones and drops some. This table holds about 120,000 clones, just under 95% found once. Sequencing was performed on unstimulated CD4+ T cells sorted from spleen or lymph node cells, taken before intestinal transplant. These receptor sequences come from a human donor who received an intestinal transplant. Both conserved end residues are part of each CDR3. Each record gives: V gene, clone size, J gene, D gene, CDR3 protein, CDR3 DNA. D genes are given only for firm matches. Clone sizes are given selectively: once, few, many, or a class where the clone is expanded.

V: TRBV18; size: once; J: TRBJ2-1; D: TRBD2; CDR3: CASSPLPSGTNEQFF; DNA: TGTGCCAGCTCACCATTGCCTAGCGGGACTAATGAGCAGTTCTTC
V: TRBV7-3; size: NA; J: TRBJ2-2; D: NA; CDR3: CASSPRQIGTGELFF; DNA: TGTGCCAGCAGCCCGAGACAGATAGGCACCGGGGAGCTGTTTTTT
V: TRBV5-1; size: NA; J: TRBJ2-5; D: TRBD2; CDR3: CASSLSGEGLQETQYF; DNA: TGCGCCAGCAGCTTGTCGGGGGAGGGCCTCCAAGAGACCCAGTACTTC
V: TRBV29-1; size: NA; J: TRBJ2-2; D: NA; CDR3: CSVGQTNTGELFF; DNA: TGCAGCGTTGGTCAGACTAACACCGGGGAGCTGTTTTTT
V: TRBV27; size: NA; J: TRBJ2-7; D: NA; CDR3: CASRASGDYEQYF; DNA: TGTGCCAGCAGGGCGTCGGGAGACTACGAGCAGTACTTC
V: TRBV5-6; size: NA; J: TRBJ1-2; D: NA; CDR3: CASSSAWSGYTF; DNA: TGTGCCAGCAGCTCCGCTTGGTCCGGCTACACCTTC
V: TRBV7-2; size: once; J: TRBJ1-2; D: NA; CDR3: CASSLGQGLTYGYTF; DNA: TGTGCCAGCAGCTTAGGGCAGGGGTTAACCTATGGCTACACCTTC
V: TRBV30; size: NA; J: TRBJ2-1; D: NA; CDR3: CAWWPRGFNEQFF; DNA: TGTGCCTGGTGGCCCAGGGGTTTTAATGAGCAGTTCTTC
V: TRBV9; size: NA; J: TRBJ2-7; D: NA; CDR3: CASSVTPPDEQYF; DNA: TGTGCCAGCAGCGTAACCCCTCCGGACGAGCAGTACTTC
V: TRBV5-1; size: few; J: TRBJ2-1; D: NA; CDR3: CASSLGTYNEQFF; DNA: TGCGCCAGCAGCTTGGGCACCTACAATGAGCAGTTCTTC
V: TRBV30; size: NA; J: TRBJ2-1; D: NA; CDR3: CAWSLNEQFF; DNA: TGTGCCTGGAGTTTAAATGAGCAGTTCTTC
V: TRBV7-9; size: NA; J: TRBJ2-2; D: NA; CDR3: CASSTEGAGELFF; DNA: TGTGCCAGCAGCACAGAGGGTGCCGGGGAGCTGTTTTTT
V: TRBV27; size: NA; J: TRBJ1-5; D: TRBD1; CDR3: CASSLASGGGNQPQHF; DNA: TGTGCCAGCAGTTTAGCCTCAGGGGGGGGCAATCAGCCCCAGCATTTT
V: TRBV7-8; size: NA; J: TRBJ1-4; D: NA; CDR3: CASSLGAGTINEKLFF; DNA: TGTGCCAGCAGCCTAGGGGCCGGGACCATTAATGAAAAACTGTTTTTT
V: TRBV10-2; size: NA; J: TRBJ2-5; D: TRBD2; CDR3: CASGGILAGMETQYF; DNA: TGCGCCAGCGGGGGGATCCTAGCGGGTATGGAGACCCAGTACTTC
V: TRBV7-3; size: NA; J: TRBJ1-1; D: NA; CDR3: CASSLGSMNTEAFF; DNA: TGTGCCAGCAGCTTAGGCTCCATGAACACTGAAGCTTTCTTT
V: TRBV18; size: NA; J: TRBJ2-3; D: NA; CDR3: CASSRGTDTQYF; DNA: TGTGCCAGCTCACGAGGGACAGATACGCAGTATTTT